This TCR beta chain was retrieved from a study of cytomegalovirus exposure and HLA in healthy donors. The germline V gene encodes CDR1 SGHTA and CDR2 FQGTGA. The V gene lost 3 bases and the J gene lost 0 bases, with 9 bases spanning the gap. The CDR3 consists of 15 residues. Study-level findings and limits: Most TCR beta V segments were productive about 87% or about 30% of the time in an earlier analysis. There were a few CMV-associated chains whose specificity for CMV antigens was confirmed in vitro.

Donors counted as nominally healthy when sampled, yet unrecorded immune exposures were likely. In the case of this clone: Its antigen is still unknown.

Both 60 Vbeta primers and 13 Jbeta primers went into the PCR. Sequencing used immunoSEQ multiplex PCR; TCRdb keeps in-frame clones, though not all of them. The table for this sample gives under 95,000 clones. The J gene is TRBJ1-3, the V gene TRBV7-3; no clear D. This clonotype was sampled from a female donor in good health and CMV-seropositive. Sequencing was performed on PBMCs. In nucleotides, the CDR3 is TGTGCCAGCAGCTTTTTCCCTAGCTCTGGAAACACCATATATTTT. This sequence encodes CASSFFPSSGNTIYF.